Below, one TCR beta chain is given with its context. Its antigen is not identified. The time point here: week 35, safety follow-up. Vaccination comprised doses that each held 300 ug of mutant IDH1 20-mer peptide, plus topical imiquimod. Donors had new WHO grade 3 or 4 IDH1-mutant, ATRX-lost astrocytomas. Method: immunoSEQ multiplex PCR; TCRdb's copy keeps in-frame clones and lacks some. The table lists about 68,000 clones, less than 90% of them singletons. The data originate from a study of a mutant IDH1 vaccine in newly diagnosed glioma. Whole-study context: Onset of vaccination occurred 4-6 weeks following radiotherapy alone, or with temozolomide cycles. It was at week 35 that visit V12 occurred, and at week 47 that visit V13 did. General observations from the study: The study observed vaccine-induced immune responses in 85% to 95% of patients.

The source is a man between 18 and 29 years old with glioma. Sequencing was performed on PBMCs, taken from a glioma patient whose treatment included an IDH1 peptide vaccine.

CDR3 sequence (DNA): TGCGCCAGCAGCGGAGGGCGGCTATCGTCTGGCTACACCTTC. It is translated as CASSGGRLSSGYTF. The gene calls are TRBV5-1 and TRBJ1-2; D not certain. CDR1 is SGHRS and CDR2 is YFSETQ in the germline V gene. Trimming took off 4 bases at V and 7 bases at J, with 17 bases between the two ends. The CDR3 is 14 amino acids.